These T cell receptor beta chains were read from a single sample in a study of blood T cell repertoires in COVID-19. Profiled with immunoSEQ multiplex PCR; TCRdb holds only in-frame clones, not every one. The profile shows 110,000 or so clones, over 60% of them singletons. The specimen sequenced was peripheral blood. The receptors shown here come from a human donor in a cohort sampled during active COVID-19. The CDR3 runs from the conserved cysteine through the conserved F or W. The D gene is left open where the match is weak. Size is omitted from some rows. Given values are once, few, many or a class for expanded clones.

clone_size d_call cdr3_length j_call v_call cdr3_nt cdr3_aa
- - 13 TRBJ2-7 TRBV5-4 TGTGCCAGCAGCTTGAGTAGCTCCTACGAGCAGTACTTC CASSLSSSYEQYF
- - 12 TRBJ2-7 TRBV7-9 TGTGCCAGCAGCAGAGGGGGTCACGAGCAGTACTTC CASSRGGHEQYF
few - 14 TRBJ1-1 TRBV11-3 TGTGCCAGCAGCTTAGGACACCTGAACACTGAAGCTTTCTTT CASSLGHLNTEAFF
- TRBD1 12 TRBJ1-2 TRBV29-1 TGCAGCGCTCTAGGGACAGGGGAGGGCTACACCTTC CSALGTGEGYTF
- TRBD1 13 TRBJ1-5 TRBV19 TGTGCCAGTAGTACCACAGGGGGAAGGCCCCAGCATTTT CASSTTGGRPQHF
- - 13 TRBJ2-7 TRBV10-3 TGTGCCATCAGTGAAAGGGAGGAGAGGGAGCAGTACTTC CAISEREEREQYF
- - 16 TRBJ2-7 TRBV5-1 TGCGCCAGCAGCTTTCCCTACGGTTTTGAGTCTGACGAGCAGTACTTC CASSFPYGFESDEQYF
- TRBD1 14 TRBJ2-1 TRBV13 TGTGCCAGCAGCCAAACCTCGACAGGGGATGAGCAGTTCTTC CASSQTSTGDEQFF
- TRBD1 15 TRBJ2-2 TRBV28 TGTGCCAGCAGTCAGCGGACAGGGTGGGCCGGGGAGCTGTTTTTT CASSQRTGWAGELFF
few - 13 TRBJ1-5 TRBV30 TGTGCCTGGAGTGGCCAGGTTAATCAGCCCCAGCATTTT CAWSGQVNQPQHF
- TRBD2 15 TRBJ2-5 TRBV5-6 TGTGCCAGCAGCCCGGGACTAGCGGGTCGGGAGACCCAGTACTTC CASSPGLAGRETQYF
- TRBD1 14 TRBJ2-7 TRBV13 TGTGCCAGCAGCGAGGGACAGGGATTCTACGAGCAGTACTTC CASSEGQGFYEQYF
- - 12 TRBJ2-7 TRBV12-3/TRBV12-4 TGTGCCAGCAGTAAGACTCTTCACGAGCAGTACTTC CASSKTLHEQYF
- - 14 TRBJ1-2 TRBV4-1 TGCGCCAGCAGCCAGGAAGACAGTCACTATGGCTACACCTTC CASSQEDSHYGYTF
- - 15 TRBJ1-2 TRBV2 TGTGCCAGCAGTGAAGCGGCAGGGCCGGGCTATGGCTACACCTTC CASSEAAGPGYGYTF
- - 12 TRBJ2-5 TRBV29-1 TGCAGCGATACAGGGAGAGGGGAGACCCAGTACTTC CSDTGRGETQYF
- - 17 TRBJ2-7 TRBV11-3 TGTGCCAGCAGCTCGGGAGTGCGGCTAGCGAACTCCTACGAGCAGTACTTC CASSSGVRLANSYEQYF
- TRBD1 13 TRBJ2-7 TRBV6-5 TGTGCCAGCACCTCGACAGGGAATCGCGAGCAGTACTTC CASTSTGNREQYF
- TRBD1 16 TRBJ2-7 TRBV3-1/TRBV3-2 TGTGCCAGCAGCCAGAGTGGGACAGGGGGCCTGTACGAGCAGTACTTC CASSQSGTGGLYEQYF
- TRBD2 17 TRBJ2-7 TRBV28 TGTGCCAGCAGCTTAACTAGCGGGGGGGCCCCTTCCTACGAGCAGTACTTC CASSLTSGGAPSYEQYF
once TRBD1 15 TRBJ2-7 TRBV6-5 TGTGCCAGCAGTCAGGACAGGGGTAGCTCCTACGAGCAGTACTTC CASSQDRGSSYEQYF
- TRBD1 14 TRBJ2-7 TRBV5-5 TGTGCCAGCAGTTGGACAGGTAACACCTACGAGCAGTACTTC CASSWTGNTYEQYF
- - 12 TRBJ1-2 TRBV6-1 TGTGCCAGCAGTGAAGGAGGAGGGGGCTACACCTTC CASSEGGGGYTF
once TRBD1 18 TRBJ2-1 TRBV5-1 TGCGCCAGCAGCACGGACAGGGGGCCGCCGTCCTCCTACAATGAGCAGTTCTTC CASSTDRGPPSSYNEQFF
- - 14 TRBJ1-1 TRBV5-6 TGTGCCAGCAGCTGGGAACAGGGATTCCCTGAAGCTTTCTTT CASSWEQGFPEAFF
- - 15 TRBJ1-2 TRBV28 TGTGCCAGCAGTTTGGGGGCTCTCCCTTTATATGGCTACACCTTC CASSLGALPLYGYTF
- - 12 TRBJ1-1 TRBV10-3 TGTGCCATCAGGACAGGCTCGACTGAAGCTTTCTTT CAIRTGSTEAFF
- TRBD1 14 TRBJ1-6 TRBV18 TGTGCCAGCTCACCAGGGGACAGGGTATCACCCCTCCACTTT CASSPGDRVSPLHF
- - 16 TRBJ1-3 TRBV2 TGTGCCAGCAGTGAAGCCACGGGAAGCTCTGGAAACACCATATATTTT CASSEATGSSGNTIYF
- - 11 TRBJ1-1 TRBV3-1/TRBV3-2 TGTGCCAGCAGCAACTACCAGGAAGCTTTCTTT CASSNYQEAFF
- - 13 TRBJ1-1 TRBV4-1 TGCGCCAGCAGCCAATACAAGAACACTGAAGCTTTCTTT CASSQYKNTEAFF
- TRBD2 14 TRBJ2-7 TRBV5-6 TGTGCCAGCAGCTTGCCTAGCGGGAGCTACGAGCAGTACTTC CASSLPSGSYEQYF
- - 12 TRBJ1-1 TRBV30 TGTGCCTGGACCCCGAGGGACACTGAAGCTTTCTTT CAWTPRDTEAFF
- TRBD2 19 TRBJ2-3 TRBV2 TGTGCCAGCAGTGGACTAGCGGGGTGGGCACAGAGGGAGACAGATACGCAGTATTTT CASSGLAGWAQRETDTQYF
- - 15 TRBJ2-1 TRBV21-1 TGTGCCCGCCCTGCGGGGAGCGGGAGATCAGATGAGCAGTTCTTC CARPAGSGRSDEQFF